Listed below are T cell receptor beta chains from one sample, sequenced in a study of T-cell memory formation after mild COVID-19. One entry per CDR3 protein results from TCRdb running MiXCR on the 5' RACE reads. The profile covers more than 300,000 distinct CDR3 sequences, with over 11% appearing a single time and around 20% taken by the ten largest. The source material was PBMCs or a T cell subset sorted from them (not recorded which). Receptor source: a young man who had mild COVID-19 (a few samples of this study predate the infection). Cell type and time point are not known. CDR3s include the opening cysteine and the closing phenylalanine or tryptophan. Each record gives: V gene, J gene, clone size, D gene, CDR3 length, CDR3 protein, CDR3 DNA. The D gene is left open where the match is weak. The size entry is marked missing in some rows and otherwise reads once, few, many or a size class.

TRBV29-1,TRBJ2-1,-,-,13,CSGDVSGVPGQFF,TGCAGCGGGGATGTTAGTGGGGTCCCAGGGCAGTTCTTC
TRBV15,TRBJ1-2,-,-,16,CATSRDSSPVNYGYTF,TGTGCCACCAGCAGAGATAGTTCTCCAGTGAACTATGGCTACACCTTC
TRBV9,TRBJ2-5,few,TRBD2,14,CASSRAGGSETQYF,TGTGCCAGCTCGAGAGCGGGGGGTTCGGAGACCCAGTACTTC
TRBV28,TRBJ2-1,few,TRBD2,15,CASSLSASGGGEQFF,TGTGCCAGCAGTTTATCGGCTAGCGGGGGAGGTGAGCAGTTCTTC
TRBV10-3,TRBJ2-5,few,-,15,CAISESRRGRETQYF,TGTGCCATCAGTGAGTCCAGACGGGGGAGAGAGACCCAGTACTTC
TRBV29-1,TRBJ2-3,-,TRBD2,16,CSVEGLAGEITDTQYF,TGCAGCGTCGAGGGACTAGCGGGGGAGATCACAGATACGCAGTATTTT
TRBV7-2,TRBJ1-1,-,TRBD1,14,CASSRRDRGQLFGF,TGTGCCAGCAGCAGGAGAGACAGGGGGCAGTTGTTTGGGTTT
TRBV12-3/TRBV12-4,TRBJ1-2,few,TRBD1,14,CASNLQGAADGYTF,TGTGCCAGCAACCTACAGGGGGCGGCGGATGGCTACACCTTC
TRBV7-9,TRBJ1-6,-,TRBD1,15,CASSVVTGGNSPLHF,TGTGCCAGCAGCGTCGTGACAGGGGGTAATTCACCCCTCCACTTT
TRBV5-1,TRBJ2-5,many,TRBD1,14,CASRLQGAQETQYF,TGCGCCAGCAGATTACAGGGGGCTCAAGAGACCCAGTACTTC
TRBV4-3,TRBJ1-1,few,TRBD1,14,CASSQDFSTGRIDF,TGCGCCAGCAGCCAAGATTTCTCGACAGGGCGGATTGATTTT
TRBV7-3,TRBJ2-3,few,TRBD1,16,CASSDLPGQGLDTQYF,TGTGCCAGCAGCGATCTTCCCGGACAGGGATTAGATACGCAGTATTTT
TRBV18,TRBJ1-1,-,-,14,CASSPRVGDTEAFF,TGTGCCAGCTCACCACGTGTGGGGGACACTGAAGCTTTCTTT
TRBV7-8,TRBJ1-1,-,TRBD1,14,CASSSDRGRTEAFF,TGTGCCAGCAGCTCGGACAGGGGGCGTACTGAAGCTTTCTTT
TRBV9,TRBJ2-3,-,TRBD2,19,CASSVERTSGGAFTDTQYF,TGTGCCAGCAGCGTAGAGCGGACTAGCGGGGGGGCTTTCACAGATACGCAGTATTTT
TRBV7-3,TRBJ2-1,many,TRBD2,16,CASSQGGRGNRNEQFF,TGTGCCAGCAGCCAGGGAGGGAGGGGCAATCGGAATGAGCAGTTCTTC